Below are 20 T cell receptor beta chains sequenced from a single sample in a study of T cell responses to AZD1222 COVID-19 vaccine. The table came from immunoSEQ multiplex PCR; TCRdb's copy has only in-frame clones and leaves some out. The sample lists tens of thousands of clones, about nine tenths seen once, with under 2.5% in the top ten. The material sequenced was peripheral blood, taken on day 0 of AZD1222 vaccination. All receptors come from an adult in good health.

CDR3 nucleotide sequence: TGTGCCAGTAGCGTGGGGGGGGACTTCCTTGGCTATGGCTACACCTTC. Amino acids: CASSVGGDFLGYGYTF. The chain is built from TRBV19 and TRBJ1-2; a weak D match, TRBD1 (5 bases). The V gene lost 6 bases and the J gene lost 4 bases, with 21 bases spanning the gap. Germline V CDR1 and CDR2: LNHDA, SQIVND (reference sequence). The CDR3 runs to 16 residues.

The chain employs TRBV6-2 or TRBV6-3 and TRBJ1-2; unclear D gene. In germline, CDR1 is MNHEY, CDR2 SVGEGT. The length of the CDR3 is 13 residues. Trimming cost V 3 bases and J 6 bases, with 11 bases left between them. The DNA of the CDR3 is TGTGCCAGCAGTTATGACGGCAGTGATGGCTACACCTTC. It encodes CASSYDGSDGYTF.

This chain joins TRBV7-4 and TRBJ2-1, with 9 bases matching TRBD1. The length of the CDR3 is 18 residues. Germline V gene data show CDR1 as SGHVT and CDR2 as SQSDAQ. The ends lost 5 bases at V and 0 bases at J; junction bases unmatched: 11. CDR3 in amino acids: CASSQAGDRASSYNEQFF. DNA for the CDR3: TGTGCCAGCAGCCAAGCCGGGGACAGGGCAAGCTCCTACAATGAGCAGTTCTTC.

The rearrangement links TRBV4-3 to TRBJ1-2, with D maybe TRBD1 (5 bases). The germline V gene has CDR1 LGHNA and CDR2 YSLEER. V was cut by 1 base and J by 2 bases, with 20 bases left in between. This CDR3 spans 18 amino acids. The CDR3 DNA reads as TGCGCCAGCAGCCAAGGGTGGAGGGGAAGTATCAAGAACTATGGCTACACCTTC. Protein: CASSQGWRGSIKNYGYTF.

The chain has TRBV30 and TRBJ2-7, with D unclear. Germline V gene sequence: CDR1 GTSNPN, CDR2 SVGIG (reference sequence). V dropped 4 bases and J dropped 3 bases, with 7 bases sitting between them. The CDR3 sequence is 11 residues long. CDR3 in amino acids: CAWTHSYEQYF. As DNA, the CDR3 is TGTGCCTGGACGCATAGCTACGAGCAGTACTTC.

The rearrangement links TRBV29-1 to TRBJ2-5; 7 positions agree with TRBD2. The ends lost 8 bases at V and 4 bases at J; junction bases unmatched: 13. CDR3 size: 14 residues. Looked up from germline, CDR1 is SQVTM and CDR2 is ANQGSEA. CDR3 loop: CSTVGRGDGETQYF. For the CDR3, the DNA is TGCAGCACTGTGGGGAGGGGTGATGGAGAGACCCAGTACTTC.

The count of this clone is one. The rearrangement joins TRBV15 to TRBJ2-2; maybe TRBD2 (5 bases). Germline-derived CDR1 and CDR2 are LNHNV and YYDKDF (reference sequence). This CDR3 comprises 15 residues. Trimming took 4 bases from V and 1 from J, leaving 10 bases between them. Here the CDR3 DNA reads TGTGCCACCAGCACCCCTAGCAGGAACACCGGGGAGCTGTTTTTT. It translates to CATSTPSRNTGELFF.

The rearrangement links TRBV10-3 to TRBJ2-1, with 9 bases that match TRBD1. Germline CDR1 and CDR2: ENHRY and SYGVKD. This CDR3 has 16 amino acids. With 0 bases clipped from V and 6 bases from J, the junction kept 6 bases outside the gene matches. The CDR3, as DNA: TGTGCCATCAGTGAGTCCGTAGGACAGGGGCTCAATGAGCAGTTCTTC. Residues: CAISESVGQGLNEQFF.

In its sample, this clone was seen once. This chain joins TRBV18 and TRBJ1-5; no definite D call. This CDR3 spans 14 amino acids. The V and J ends lost 5 bases and 1 base respectively, with 9 bases between them. The germline gives CDR1 KGHSH, CDR2 LQKENI. The CDR3 sequence: CASSDYQSNQPQHF. For the CDR3, the DNA is TGTGCCAGCTCAGATTACCAGAGCAATCAGCCCCAGCATTTT. The full variable domain, rest sourced from reference TRBV18 and TRBJ1-5, is NAGVMQNPRHLVRRRGQEARLRCSPMKGHSHVYWYRQLPEEGLKFMVYLQKENIIDESGMPKERFSAEFPKEGPSILRIQQVVRGDSAAYFCASSDYQSNQPQHFGDGTRLSIL.

V and J are TRBV6-4 and TRBJ1-2; D perhaps matches TRBD1 (6 bases). V lost 8 bases and J 0 bases, leaving 13 bases between the germline ends. From germline, CDR1 is MRHNA and CDR2 SNTAGT. The CDR3 is 14 amino acids. This CDR3 reads CASASRGPNYGYTF. The CDR3, as DNA: TGTGCCAGCGCTAGCCGGGGGCCTAACTATGGCTACACCTTC.

CDR3 sequence: CASLAGTPGPGELFF. The CDR3 bases are TGTGCCAGCCTAGCGGGGACACCTGGTCCCGGGGAGCTGTTTTTT. This chain connects TRBV19 to TRBJ2-2, with 9 positions matching TRBD2. V gave up 9 bases and J gave up 6 bases; unmatched junction bases: 11. The CDR3 sequence is 15 residues long. In germline, CDR1 is LNHDA, CDR2 SQIVND (reference sequence).

This chain uses TRBV19 with TRBJ1-4; no definite D call. This CDR3 is built from 17 residues. Looked up from germline, CDR1 is LNHDA and CDR2 is SQIVND (reference sequence). Trimming took off 6 bases at V and 0 bases at J, with 17 bases between the two ends. The chain's CDR3 is CASRRTRDSATNEKLFF. The DNA of the CDR3 is TGTGCCAGTAGGCGGACCAGAGACTCTGCAACTAATGAAAAACTGTTTTTT.

This clone was recorded a few times. CDR3 amino acids: CASSLALAGPGELFF. For the CDR3, the DNA is TGCGCCAGCAGCTTGGCCCTAGCGGGACCCGGGGAGCTGTTTTTT. The rearrangement uses TRBV5-1 and TRBJ2-2; 9 positions agree with TRBD2. Losses at the gene ends were 0 bases for V and 6 bases for J; bases not matched to a gene: 3. This CDR3 comprises 15 residues. Germline V gene data show CDR1 as SGHRS and CDR2 as YFSETQ.

This rearrangement joins TRBV7-6 to TRBJ1-1; weak D call: TRBD1 (5 bases). The CDR3 is 16 residues long. CDR1 and CDR2 from the germline V gene are SGHVS and FNYEAQ. V lost 5 bases and J lost 2, with 18 bases in between. CDR3: CASSRKTAPYNTEAFF. CDR3 in DNA: TGTGCCAGCAGCCGTAAGACAGCGCCCTATAACACTGAAGCTTTCTTT.

The chain carries TRBV2 and TRBJ1-2, with no clear D. CDR1 is SNHLY and CDR2 is FYNNEI in the germline V gene. The CDR3 is 12 amino acids. The V end was cut by 8 bases, the J end by 10 bases, with 17 bases between. Here the CDR3 reads CASLIEVPAYTF. The CDR3 coding sequence is TGTGCCAGCTTGATTGAGGTACCCGCCTACACCTTC.

This rearrangement joins TRBV7-3 to TRBJ1-2; possible D gene TRBD1, 5 bases. The ends were cut back, 5 bases at V and 6 bases at J, with 16 bases in the middle. This CDR3 has 14 amino acids. CDR1 SGHTA and CDR2 FQGTGA come from the germline V gene. In DNA, the CDR3 is TGTGCCAGCAGCCCGGTGGGACGTAAGGATGGCTACACCTTC. This gives the protein CASSPVGRKDGYTF.

Turning to this clone: At one boundary the junction diverges from the germline segment, which might be a read error. This rearrangement joins TRBV2 to TRBJ2-1; D is perhaps TRBD1 (5 bases). The CDR3 runs to 14 residues. Germline V CDR1 and CDR2: SNHLY, FYNNEI. CDR3 amino acids: CASSERSRAGIQIF. CDR3 DNA: TGTGCCAGCAGTGAACGGTCCAGGGCTGGTATTCAGATCTTC.

The CDR3 DNA reads as TGTGCCAGCAGCCGACAGGGGAGCTATGGCTACACCTTC. Its translation is CASSRQGSYGYTF. The rearrangement links TRBV7-8 to TRBJ1-2; 8 bases line up with TRBD1. Germline V gives CDR1 SGHVS, CDR2 FQNEAQ. The CDR3 totals 13 residues. V shed 5 bases and J 4 bases; nucleotides not matched to a gene: 3.

The CDR3 DNA is TGTGCCAGCAGCCTTTCAGAGACGGTCCTAATGGAAGCTTTCTTT. This sequence encodes CASSLSETVLMEAFF. The chain combines TRBV13 with TRBJ1-1; D unclear. Germline CDR1 and CDR2: PRHDT and FYEKMQ (reference sequence). The CDR3 contains 15 residues. Trimming shortened V by 5 bases and J by 8 bases, and 21 bases separated the two germline ends.

The chain is built from TRBV18 and TRBJ2-1, with a weak D call TRBD1 (6 bases). The V gene lost 6 bases and the J gene lost 0 bases, with 15 bases spanning the gap. The CDR3 has 16 residues. Germline V CDR1 and CDR2: KGHSH, LQKENI. The CDR3 region is CASSLEQGSSYNEQFF. CDR3 coding DNA: TGTGCCAGCTCCCTCGAACAGGGCAGCTCCTACAATGAGCAGTTCTTC.